This TCR beta chain was captured by sequencing in a study of blood T cell repertoires in COVID-19. There are a few counts of this clone. The sample has other DNA sequences that encode this CDR3 too. Authors' methods: Estimation of nucleated cell counts relied on the amplification of reference gene primers. Using immunoSEQ multiplex PCR, the repertoire was profiled, and TCRdb retains in-frame clones only, with some absent. V and J calls and clone size are as listed in that table; D and trimming were resolved from the DNA. The repertoire holds 150,000 to 200,000 clones, with around 85% as singletons. The germline V gene has CDR1 KGHSH and CDR2 LQKENI. The V gene lost 2 bases and the J gene lost 5 bases, with 12 bases spanning the gap. The CDR3 has 15 amino acids.

The chain links TRBV18 to TRBJ2-2; possibly TRBD2 for D (6 bases). This clonotype originated in an elderly man with COVID-19, enrolled during active disease. Sequencing input: peripheral blood. CDR3 bases: TGTGCCAGCTCACCAAGGCAGGGAGGAACCGGGGAGCTGTTTTTT. Its protein product is CASSPRQGGTGELFF.